A single sample gave rise to the 22 T cell receptor beta chains below, sequenced in a study of blood T cell repertoires in COVID-19. Profiling relied on immunoSEQ multiplex PCR, and the TCRdb table lists in-frame clones only, not all of them. Seen here are 300,000 or so clones, more than 75% observed once, and the top ten hold 8% to 13%. The sample comprised PBMCs or T cells enriched from blood (not recorded which). The receptors derive from a woman aged 18 to 35 who had recovered from COVID-19.

The chain couples TRBV4-1 to TRBJ2-3, with a weak D call TRBD1 (5 bases). Deletions cut 3 bases from V and 2 bases from J, with 9 bases between. The CDR3 is 14 amino acids. Germline lookup yields CDR1 MGHRA and CDR2 YSYEKL. The CDR3 DNA follows: TGCGCCAGCAGCCACTGGGGCTCCACAGATACGCAGTATTTT. Amino acids: CASSHWGSTDTQYF.

The chain couples TRBV11-2 to TRBJ1-6; no definite D call. This CDR3 spans 14 amino acids. Per the germline V gene, CDR1 is SGHAT and CDR2 is FQNNGV. Trimming cost V 6 bases and J 6 bases, with 12 bases left between them. The CDR3 bases are TGTGCCAGCAGTCTAGCTGGGATTAATTCACCCCTCCACTTT. This gives the protein CASSLAGINSPLHF.

The V call is TRBV2, the J call TRBJ2-3; 8 bases agree with TRBD2. The CDR3 is made up of 15 amino acids. The ends lost 6 bases at V and 5 bases at J; junction bases unmatched: 10. Germline assignment: CDR1 SNHLY and CDR2 FYNNEI. CDR3 protein: CASSPPLADRDTQYF. The CDR3 DNA reads TGTGCCAGCAGCCCCCCACTAGCGGACCGAGATACGCAGTATTTT.

The chain employs TRBV9 and TRBJ2-5; no clear D gene. Germline loops: CDR1 SGDLS, CDR2 YYNGEE. V dropped 0 bases and J dropped 5 bases, with 14 bases sitting between them. This CDR3 contains 15 residues. DNA of the CDR3: TGTGCCAGCAGCGTAGCTCCGTCCGGGTTGGAGACCCAGTACTTC. Amino acids: CASSVAPSGLETQYF.

V gene TRBV9 combines with J gene TRBJ2-3; 7 bases are a match to TRBD2. This CDR3 region has 16 residues. Germline V CDR1 and CDR2: SGDLS, YYNGEE. The junction had 4 bases not matched to a gene; V was cut back by 0 bases and J by 0 bases. The CDR3 here is CASSVELAFSTDTQYF. DNA of the CDR3: TGTGCCAGCAGCGTAGAACTAGCGTTTAGCACAGATACGCAGTATTTT.

This clone was seen only once. The rearrangement links TRBV13 to TRBJ2-7; D not resolved. Germline V gene lookup returns CDR1 PRHDT and CDR2 FYEKMQ (reference sequence). The CDR3 is made up of 12 amino acids. Trimming shortened V by 2 bases and J by 3 bases, and 5 bases separated the two germline ends. CDR3 in DNA: TGTGCCAGCAGCTTAAGCCGCTACGAGCAGTACTTC. Translating it yields CASSLSRYEQYF.

This chain joins TRBV3-1 (or the pseudogene TRBV3-2) and TRBJ2-2, with 12 bases identical to TRBD2. In germline, CDR1 is LGHDT, CDR2 YNNKEL (reference sequence). The length of the CDR3 is 18 residues. V was clipped by 5 bases and J by 1 base; unmatched bases: 8. CDR3 loop: CASSSRTSGAMNTGELFF. The CDR3 DNA follows: TGTGCCAGCAGCTCTCGGACTAGCGGGGCTATGAACACCGGGGAGCTGTTTTTT.

V usage is TRBV4-1 and J usage is TRBJ2-1, with 9 bases identical to TRBD2. V gave up 1 base and J gave up 4 bases; unmatched junction bases: 8. CDR3 size: 17 residues. Germline loops: CDR1 MGHRA, CDR2 YSYEKL. This chain's CDR3 is CASSQGLSGSGYNEQFF. The CDR3 DNA follows: TGCGCCAGCAGCCAAGGACTTAGCGGGAGTGGGTACAATGAGCAGTTCTTC.

The chain carries TRBV15 and TRBJ2-2; 9 nucleotides match TRBD1. CDR1 and CDR2 from the germline V gene are LNHNV and YYDKDF (reference sequence). Germline trimming cut 3 bases from V and 3 bases from J; bases unmatched to any gene: 5. This CDR3 region has 16 residues. CDR3 amino acids: CATSSRDRAYTGELFF. The CDR3 nucleotides read TGTGCCACCAGCAGCCGGGACAGGGCGTACACCGGGGAGCTGTTTTTT.

This rearrangement joins TRBV28 to TRBJ1-1, with 7 bases fitting TRBD1. Germline CDR1 is MDHEN and CDR2 is SYDVKM. This CDR3 region has 16 residues. Trimming removed 6 bases from V and 0 bases from J; junction bases left unmatched: 10. DNA of the CDR3: TGTGCCAGCAGCTCTCCCATGACAGGGATGAACACTGAAGCTTTCTTT. This encodes CASSSPMTGMNTEAFF.

V and J are TRBV30 and TRBJ2-2, with 7 bases fitting TRBD2. V lost 4 bases and J lost 6; bases outside the gene matches: 8. Germline V lookup: CDR1 GTSNPN, CDR2 SVGIG (reference sequence). CDR3 length equals 14 residues. CDR3 coding DNA: TGTGCCTGGACCCTATCAACTAGCGCCGGGGAGCTGTTTTTT. Residues: CAWTLSTSAGELFF.

The V gene is TRBV10-3, the J gene TRBJ1-2; 10 nucleotides agree with TRBD1. After removal of 3 bases from V and 8 bases from J, the junction contained 9 bases not matched to a gene. In germline, CDR1 is ENHRY, CDR2 SYGVKD. CDR3 length: 15 residues. The CDR3 nucleotides read TGTGCCATCAGTGATTCACGACAGGGGGCGTTAGGCTACACCTTC. Translation gives CAISDSRQGALGYTF.

The chain combines TRBV27 with TRBJ1-1, with 9 bases matching TRBD1. The CDR3 totals 13 residues. CDR1 and CDR2 from the germline V gene are MNHEY and SMNVEV (reference sequence). After removal of 6 bases from V and 11 bases from J, the junction contained 10 bases not matched to a gene. The CDR3 loop reads CASREQGALGAFF. DNA of the CDR3: TGTGCCAGCAGGGAACAGGGGGCGTTGGGTGCTTTCTTT.

The chain combines TRBV5-1 with TRBJ1-4, with no clear D. V lost 0 bases to trimming and J lost 0 bases, with 6 bases between them. Germline CDR1 reads SGHRS; CDR2 reads YFSETQ. This CDR3 contains 15 residues. The CDR3 DNA reads as TGCGCCAGCAGCTTGGTCGAGTCAACTAATGAAAAACTGTTTTTT. Protein: CASSLVESTNEKLFF.

DNA of the CDR3: TGTGCCAGCAGTCTCAAAGACAGTTCCTACGAGCAGTACTTC. Encoded protein: CASSLKDSSYEQYF. The chain recombines TRBV27 with TRBJ2-7; possible D gene TRBD1, 5 bases. The germline V gene has CDR1 MNHEY and CDR2 SMNVEV (reference sequence). CDR3 size: 14 residues. V lost 5 bases, J lost 1 base, and 12 bases lay in between.

The chain links TRBV9 to TRBJ2-7, with 14 nucleotides matching TRBD2. Germline V CDR1 and CDR2: SGDLS, YYNGEE. Trimming removed 5 bases from V and 0 bases from J; junction bases left unmatched: 4. The CDR3 is made up of 16 amino acids. The CDR3, as DNA: TGTGCCAGCAGTCTTGGGACTAGCGGGGGCTCCTACGAGCAGTACTTC. Its protein product is CASSLGTSGGSYEQYF.

The V call is TRBV7-2, the J call TRBJ2-7; TRBD2 aligns across 9 bases. This CDR3 is 16 amino acids long. V shed 4 bases and J 2 bases; nucleotides not matched to a gene: 9. The germline CDR1 and CDR2 sequences are SGHTA and FQGNSA. The DNA for the CDR3 is TGTGCCAGCAGCTCCTACAGCGGGAGGTTTGCCTACGAGCAGTACTTC. Translating it yields CASSSYSGRFAYEQYF.

The J gene is TRBJ2-7, the V gene TRBV28; TRBD1 agrees at 8 bases. Germline V lookup: CDR1 MDHEN, CDR2 SYDVKM. The V segment lost 3 bases and the J segment 4 bases; nucleotides outside the gene matches: 8. This CDR3 has 15 residues. The CDR3 is CASSFPGQGLYEQYF. The CDR3 nucleotides read TGTGCCAGCAGTTTTCCCGGACAGGGATTATACGAGCAGTACTTC. The complete variable domain, with remaining parts taken from reference TRBV28 and TRBJ2-7, reads DVKVTQSSRYLVKRTGEKVFLECVQDMDHENMFWYRQDPGLGLRLIYFSYDVKMKEKGDIPEGYSVSREKKERFSLILESASTNQTSMYLCASSFPGQGLYEQYFGPGTRLTVT.

This chain uses TRBV12-3 or TRBV12-4 with TRBJ1-2, with D unclear. Trimming stripped 6 bases from V and 8 bases from J, with 13 bases between. This CDR3 contains 12 residues. The CDR3 loop reads CASSSREGGYTF. DNA for the CDR3: TGTGCCAGCAGCTCCCGGGAAGGGGGCTACACCTTC.

The genes are TRBV28 and TRBJ1-5, with D maybe TRBD1 (6 bases). CDR3 length: 17 amino acids. V lost 3 bases to trimming and J lost 2 bases, with 17 bases between them. Germline CDR1 reads MDHEN; CDR2 reads SYDVKM. The CDR3 nucleotides read TGTGCCAGCAGTTTCCTAACCACGGACAGTGGCAATCAGCCCCAGCATTTT. Residues: CASSFLTTDSGNQPQHF.

The rearrangement links TRBV10-3 to TRBJ1-2, with D perhaps TRBD1 (5 bases). CDR3 length: 13 amino acids. Germline V gene lookup returns CDR1 ENHRY and CDR2 SYGVKD. The germline V and J ends were trimmed by 6 bases and 3 bases, with 11 bases remaining between them. The CDR3 spells CAIRGPGDYGYTF. The CDR3 DNA follows: TGTGCCATCAGGGGGCCTGGGGACTATGGCTACACCTTC.

The rearrangement uses TRBV5-1 and TRBJ1-4; 10 bases map to TRBD1. The ends lost 7 bases at V and 5 bases at J; junction bases unmatched: 5. Germline lookup yields CDR1 SGHRS and CDR2 YFSETQ. This CDR3 comprises 14 residues. CDR3 region: CASGLGQGNEKLFF. The CDR3 DNA reads as TGCGCCAGCGGACTGGGACAGGGGAATGAAAAACTGTTTTTT. The variable domain in full, with the rest retrieved from reference TRBV5-1 and TRBJ1-4, is KAGVTQTPRYLIKTRGQQVTLSCSPISGHRSVSWYQQTPGQGLQFLFEYFSETQRNKGNFPGRFSGRQFSNSRSEMNVSTLELGDSALYLCASGLGQGNEKLFFGSGTQLSVL.